Sequencing of this TCR beta chain was carried out in a study of T cell responses to AZD1222 COVID-19 vaccine. Per germline, CDR1 SGHTA and CDR2 FQGNSA. Between the trimmed V and J ends, which lost 2 bases and 0 bases, there was a span of 14 bases. The CDR3 totals 17 residues. The method was immunoSEQ multiplex PCR; TCRdb's version includes in-frame clones alone and lacks a portion of them. The sample lists some 100,000 clones, approximately 90% occurring once. The sequence was collected from an adult who received the AZD1222 COVID-19 vaccine. The chain recombines TRBV7-2 with TRBJ1-3, with D perhaps matching TRBD1 (6 bases). The specimen was peripheral blood, collected 28 days after the second AZD1222 dose. CDR3 nucleotide sequence: TGTGCCAGCAGCTTAACAACAGGGTATCTCTCTGGAAACACCATATATTTT. Protein sequence: CASSLTTGYLSGNTIYF.